The T cell receptor beta chain under discussion was sequenced for a study of T-cell memory formation after mild COVID-19 (dated by TCRdb to the early 2020s). Concerning the study at large: TCR sequence clusters from the two donors were found to be largely donor specific. In a couple of donors, T-cell clones that expanded and contracted after mild COVID-19 were followed by sequencing TCRalpha and TCRbeta repertoires longitudinally. Two young, previously healthy adult volunteers made up the cohort, one male and one female. The research as a whole found: Contracting CD4+ clones turned up mainly in the CM and EM memory subsets, whereas EMRA was where CD8+ clones were enriched. The study covered only a couple of mild cases, and larger cohorts including severe cases with pre-infection samples were considered necessary. The second-wave clones that peaked on day 37 were not confirmed to be SARS-CoV-2 specific. Some responding clones were found in pre-infection memory, which suggests that pre-existing cross-reactive memory T cells took part in the SARS-CoV-2 response. Clones contracting from day 15 to 85 had balanced CD4/CD8 phenotypes, while a second wave expanding from day 15 to 37 was biased towards CD4+.

Ficoll-Paque density gradient centrifugation was the method used to isolate PBMCs. This clonotype appeared many times. Its antigen is currently not known. Per-base qualities were not stored, and no clone one base away is much larger. The run used an Illumina NovaSeq 6000. TCRalpha and TCRbeta cDNA libraries were built by 5'RACE with constant-segment primers, adding sample barcodes and unique molecular identifiers. RNA was extracted from every sample with Trizol reagent. The libraries were amplified in two PCR steps, and the second step added a second sample barcode and Illumina TruSeq adapters. Sequencing of the libraries was done on an Illumina NovaSeq, producing 2 x 150 bp paired-end reads. Processing in the source paper ran as follows. Demultiplexing of reads and collapsing into UMI-guided consensus sequences were performed with migec v1.2.7. Using mixcr v2.1.11, UMI consensuses were aligned to TRA and TRB V and J templates and then assembled into clonotypes. Clonotypes were classified as expanded or contracted when called significant by both edgeR and NoisET, with noise models trained on biological replicates. edgeR calls used a false discovery rate-adjusted p below 0.01 and a log2 fold-change threshold of 1. As an exploratory analysis of dynamics, PCA with hierarchical clustering was applied to max-normalized trajectories of the 1000 most abundant clonotypes. Each responding clone was given a CD4 or CD8 phenotype based on the CD4+ and CD8+ repertoires, which had been sequenced separately. Using fastp trimming at Q25 and MiXCR clonotype assembly, TCRdb reanalyzed the public sequencing data and kept in-frame beta chains. Every entry covers one CDR3 protein and lists the most common genes and DNA from its rows. TCRdb, rather than the study authors, made the V and J calls. The sample contains under 300,000 distinct CDR3 sequences, approximately 10% of them found a single time. The ten largest clones take up 20% to 25% of the sample.

CDR1 and CDR2 (SGHKS, YYEKEE) derive from the germline V gene (reference sequence). V and J lose 4 bases and 5 bases, and a span of 13 bases separates them. The CDR3 holds 13 amino acids from the cysteine to the valine. CDR3 DNA only is kept here, 39 bases in frame from base 1. Rearrangement joined TRBV5-5 to TRBJ2-7; TRBD1 could be the D gene, as 5 bases match. The sequence was obtained from a man younger than 35 who had mild COVID-19 (a few samples of this study predate the infection). The sample titles of this study are shuffled in the database, so cell type and time point are left out; the donor was told from shared clones. Sequencing used PBMCs or a T cell subset sorted from them (not recorded which). The CDR3 region has the sequence CASSPGLRDEQYV. The sequenced DNA: TGTGCCAGCAGCCCCGGGCTCAGGGACGAGCAGTACGTC.